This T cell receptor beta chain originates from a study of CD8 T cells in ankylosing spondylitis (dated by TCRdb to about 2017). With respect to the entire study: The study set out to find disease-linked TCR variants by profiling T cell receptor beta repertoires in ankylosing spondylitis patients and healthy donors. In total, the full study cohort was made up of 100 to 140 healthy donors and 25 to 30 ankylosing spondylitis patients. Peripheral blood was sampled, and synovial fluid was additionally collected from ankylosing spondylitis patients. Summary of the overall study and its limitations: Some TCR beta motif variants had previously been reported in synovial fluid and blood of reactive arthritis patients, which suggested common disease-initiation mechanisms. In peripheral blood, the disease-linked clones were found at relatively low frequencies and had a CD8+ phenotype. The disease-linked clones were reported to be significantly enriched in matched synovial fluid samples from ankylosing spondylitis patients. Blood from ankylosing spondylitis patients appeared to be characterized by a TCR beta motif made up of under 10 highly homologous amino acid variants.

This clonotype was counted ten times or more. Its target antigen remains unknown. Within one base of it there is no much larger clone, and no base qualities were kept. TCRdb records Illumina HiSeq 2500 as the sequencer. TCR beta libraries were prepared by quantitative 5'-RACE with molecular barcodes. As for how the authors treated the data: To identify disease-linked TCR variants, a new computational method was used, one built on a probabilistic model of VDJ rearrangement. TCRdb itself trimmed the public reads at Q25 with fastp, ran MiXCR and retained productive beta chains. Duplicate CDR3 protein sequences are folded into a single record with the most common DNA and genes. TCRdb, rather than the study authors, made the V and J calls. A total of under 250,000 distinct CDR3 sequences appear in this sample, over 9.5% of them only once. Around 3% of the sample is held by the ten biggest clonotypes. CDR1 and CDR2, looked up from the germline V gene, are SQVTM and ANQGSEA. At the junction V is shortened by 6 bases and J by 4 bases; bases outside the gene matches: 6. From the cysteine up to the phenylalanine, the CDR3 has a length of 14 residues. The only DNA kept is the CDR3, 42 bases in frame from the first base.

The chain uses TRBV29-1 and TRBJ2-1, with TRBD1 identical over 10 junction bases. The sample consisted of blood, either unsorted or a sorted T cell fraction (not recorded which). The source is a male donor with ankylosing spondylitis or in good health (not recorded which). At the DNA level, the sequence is TGCAGCGTCAGGGACAGGGGAGAGTACAATGAGCAGTTCTTC. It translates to CSVRDRGEYNEQFF.